The clone carrying this TCR beta chain was observed a handful of times. The data derive from a study of molecular identifiers for immune sequencing clone quantification. The V and J ends lost 3 bases and 4 bases, in that order; junction bases with no gene match: 8. Germline CDR1 and CDR2: LNHDA and SQIVND (reference sequence). The CDR3 extends over 16 amino acids. With listed TCR primers and previously described methods, bulk TCR libraries were prepared. TCRdb ran MiXCR on the PCR reads and lists one entry per CDR3 protein. The data contain 550,000 to 750,000 distinct CDR3 sequences, about 20% of them seen just once; the ten biggest clones take up roughly 0.85%.

This chain connects TRBV19 to TRBJ2-1, with 8 positions matching TRBD2. The sequenced material came from naive CD8+ T cells from blood, with Jurkat cell RNA spiked in. Subset of the sample: FACS-sorted CD8+CD4-CCR7+CD45RA+ naive T cells. The sequence derives from a human donor in good health. Some libraries in this study had Jurkat cell RNA spiked in. CDR3 nucleotides: TGTGCCAGTAGTATCGGCGGGAGGACTGCTTACAATGAGCAGTTCTTC. This encodes CASSIGGRTAYNEQFF.